Detailed here is one T cell receptor beta chain. The antigen remains unidentified. These data come from a study of early T cells in non-severe SARS-CoV-2 infection. Study-wide points: The study's VDJdb matching favored anti-spike CD8 responses and missed private and CD4 specificities.

Tagging with unique molecular identifiers was applied to individual cDNA molecules. MiXCR was run by TCRdb on the 5' RACE reads, yielding one entry per CDR3 protein. The sample has 75,000 to 80,000 distinct CDR3 sequences; 11% are singletons. CDR1 is MDHEN, CDR2 SYDVKM, per germline. V was shortened by 7 bases and J by 8 bases, with 20 bases between the two germline ends. The CDR3 spans 14 residues. The receptor was isolated from an adult who was a healthcare worker with PCR-confirmed SARS-CoV-2 infection or an uninfected control (not recorded which). This sample comprised whole blood, obtained at baseline. The J gene is TRBJ1-1, the V gene TRBV28; D is perhaps TRBD1 (6 bases). The CDR3 DNA reads TGTGCCAGCATCCAATGGGGGGCAGACAGGGAAGCTTTCTTT. This encodes CASIQWGADREAFF.